This T cell receptor (beta chain) was sequenced in a study of T cells after yellow fever vaccination. TCRdb itself ran the 5' RACE reads through MiXCR, one entry per CDR3 protein. The top ten clones hold around 16% of a sample with approximately 510,000 distinct CDR3 sequences, roughly a fifth of them seen once. Germline V gene lookup returns CDR1 DFQATT and CDR2 SNEGSKA (reference sequence). This CDR3 has 13 residues. V was pared by 3 bases and J by 2 bases, with 10 bases between. This clonotype was sampled from a young man who received the YFV17D yellow fever vaccine. The sample was PBMCs, taken less than 25 days after the first yellow fever vaccination. The genes are TRBV20-1 and TRBJ2-5, with D perhaps matching TRBD2 (6 bases). CDR3 sequence (DNA): TGCAGTGCTAGGCGCGGACTACAAGAGACCCAGTACTTC. It encodes CSARRGLQETQYF.